The source of this T cell receptor beta chain is a study of OX40 agonist ivuxolimab in advanced cancers. Across the whole study: An agonistic human IgG2 monoclonal antibody against OX40 (CD134) was given. Dose-escalation patients had hepatocellular carcinoma, melanoma, renal cell or head and neck cancer. Under the entry rules, prior anti-PD-1, anti-PD-L1 or anti-CTLA-4 therapy was allowed, and 40% had some.

TCRdb keeps only in-frame clones here, not all; method: immunoSEQ multiplex PCR. Among 82,000 or so clones, about nine tenths were seen once, and the ten largest hold about 0.61%. Trimming removed 5 bases at V and 3 bases at J, with 8 bases between. Per germline, CDR1 SEHNR and CDR2 FQNEAQ (reference sequence). The CDR3 covers 13 residues. The J gene is TRBJ1-5, the V gene TRBV7-9; no reliable D call. The receptor was isolated from an adult with an advanced solid tumor such as melanoma, head and neck, liver or kidney cancer. The material was CD4+ or CD8+ T cells sorted from blood, obtained in a trial of the OX40 agonist ivuxolimab. The CDR3 sequence is CASSPLDNQPQHF. The CDR3, as DNA: TGTGCCAGCAGCCCCTTGGACAATCAGCCCCAGCATTTT. Together with reference TRBV7-9 and TRBJ1-5, the CDR3 gives the full variable domain: DTGVSQNPRHKITKRGQNVTFRCDPISEHNRLYWYRQTLGQGPEFLTYFQNEAQLEKSRLLSDRFSAERPKGSFSTLEIQRTEQGDSAMYLCASSPLDNQPQHFGDGTRLSIL.